The entry that follows covers one T cell receptor beta chain sequence. The antigen is unknown. These data belong to a study of cytomegalovirus exposure and HLA in healthy donors. Points from the study as a whole: A later analysis reportedly found that, within productive TCRs, an Asian-associated ancestry cluster had fewer N-insertions than the mean observed across the roughly 610 donors. Earlier findings revealed that most TCR beta V segments proved productive either about 87% or about 30% of the time.

This CDR3 spans 16 amino acids. Germline CDR1 reads MNHNY; CDR2 reads SVGAGI (reference sequence). V lost 6 bases, J lost 2 bases, and 16 bases lay in between. PCR was performed using 60 Vbeta and 13 Jbeta primers. Using immunoSEQ multiplex PCR, the repertoire was profiled, and TCRdb retains in-frame clones only, with some absent. The sample yields fewer than 250,000 clones, about four fifths seen once. The sequencing sample was made of PBMCs. The TCR sequence derives from a male donor in good health and CMV-seropositive. V is TRBV6-6 and J is TRBJ1-4; perhaps TRBD1 as D (5 bases). The CDR3 sequence is CASSRDRGGTNEKLFF. CDR3 nucleotides: TGTGCCAGCAGCCGTGACAGAGGAGGGACTAATGAAAAACTGTTTTTT.